The rows below give T cell receptor beta chains drawn from one sample of a study of blood T cell repertoires in COVID-19. Method: immunoSEQ multiplex PCR; TCRdb's copy keeps in-frame clones and lacks some. The sample includes tens of thousands of clones, approximately 85% of them seen just once. The sequencing sample was made of peripheral blood. These receptors came from a human donor in a cohort sampled during active COVID-19. CDR3s include the opening cysteine and the closing phenylalanine or tryptophan. The order of the fields is J gene, V gene, CDR3 length, CDR3 protein.

j_call: TRBJ1-5; v_call: TRBV28; cdr3_length: 15; cdr3_aa: CASSSPGTENQPQHF
j_call: TRBJ1-4; v_call: TRBV15; cdr3_length: 13; cdr3_aa: CATGGTGREKLFF
j_call: TRBJ2-1; v_call: TRBV5-4; cdr3_length: 15; cdr3_aa: CASSLEVSRNNEQFF
j_call: TRBJ2-2; v_call: TRBV7-2; cdr3_length: 13; cdr3_aa: CASSPRAAGELFF
j_call: TRBJ1-1; v_call: TRBV27; cdr3_length: 16; cdr3_aa: CASSLEGVGLNTEAFF
j_call: TRBJ2-3; v_call: TRBV9; cdr3_length: 14; cdr3_aa: CASKEGPSTDTQYF
j_call: TRBJ1-1; v_call: TRBV4-3; cdr3_length: 14; cdr3_aa: CASSPGDRNTEAFF
j_call: TRBJ2-7; v_call: TRBV6-2/TRBV6-3; cdr3_length: 13; cdr3_aa: CASSYDGSYEQYF
j_call: TRBJ1-2; v_call: TRBV15; cdr3_length: 17; cdr3_aa: CATSREGGQAGFDGYTF
j_call: TRBJ2-2; v_call: TRBV4-1; cdr3_length: 16; cdr3_aa: CASSQGRGWKAGELFF
j_call: TRBJ2-5; v_call: TRBV11-3; cdr3_length: 13; cdr3_aa: CASSLGQQETQYF
j_call: TRBJ2-2; v_call: TRBV5-4; cdr3_length: 14; cdr3_aa: CASSLMGSTGELFF
j_call: TRBJ2-1; v_call: TRBV9; cdr3_length: 15; cdr3_aa: CASSVLAGGPNEQFF
j_call: TRBJ2-5; v_call: TRBV5-5; cdr3_length: 16; cdr3_aa: CASSLRVAGSGETQYF
j_call: TRBJ2-3; v_call: TRBV6-4; cdr3_length: 16; cdr3_aa: CASSDSSTSPTDTQYF
j_call: TRBJ2-5; v_call: TRBV28; cdr3_length: 16; cdr3_aa: CASSRLAGAGQETQYF
j_call: TRBJ2-5; v_call: TRBV5-1; cdr3_length: 14; cdr3_aa: CASSLQGAEETQYF
j_call: TRBJ2-2; v_call: TRBV5-1; cdr3_length: 18; cdr3_aa: CASRPGLAGGLDTGELFF
j_call: TRBJ2-7; v_call: TRBV7-3; cdr3_length: 12; cdr3_aa: CASSYGRGEQYF
j_call: TRBJ2-5; v_call: TRBV7-3; cdr3_length: 15; cdr3_aa: CASSLGPLGGETQYF
j_call: TRBJ2-2; v_call: TRBV18; cdr3_length: 15; cdr3_aa: CASSIRQGNTGELFF
j_call: TRBJ1-3; v_call: TRBV7-2; cdr3_length: 14; cdr3_aa: CASSFGQRGNTIYF
j_call: TRBJ1-6; v_call: TRBV11-2; cdr3_length: 15; cdr3_aa: CASSLVGALYSPLHF
j_call: TRBJ2-7; v_call: TRBV27; cdr3_length: 16; cdr3_aa: CASRIMGQGDGYEQYF
j_call: TRBJ2-7; v_call: TRBV3-1/TRBV3-2; cdr3_length: 17; cdr3_aa: CASSQDRLAGGLYEQYF
j_call: TRBJ2-5; v_call: TRBV7-2; cdr3_length: 15; cdr3_aa: CASSLGTTGIETQYF
j_call: TRBJ1-6; v_call: TRBV23-1; cdr3_length: 14; cdr3_aa: CANTGRAYNSPLHF
j_call: TRBJ1-1; v_call: TRBV12-3/TRBV12-4; cdr3_length: 13; cdr3_aa: CASSLGLNTEAFF
j_call: TRBJ2-5; v_call: TRBV3-1/TRBV3-2; cdr3_length: 14; cdr3_aa: CASSLAGGRETQYF
j_call: TRBJ1-6; v_call: TRBV19; cdr3_length: 16; cdr3_aa: CASSIALDRGSSPLHF
j_call: TRBJ1-6; v_call: TRBV7-8; cdr3_length: 16; cdr3_aa: CASSLVSTGGASPLHF
j_call: TRBJ1-5; v_call: TRBV10-3; cdr3_length: 16; cdr3_aa: CAISESGQGSNQPQHF
j_call: TRBJ2-7; v_call: TRBV3-1/TRBV3-2; cdr3_length: 14; cdr3_aa: CASSSQGGGLEQYF
j_call: TRBJ2-5; v_call: TRBV5-1; cdr3_length: 16; cdr3_aa: CASSALLAGEQETQYF
j_call: TRBJ2-7; v_call: TRBV18; cdr3_length: 15; cdr3_aa: CASSLRTERGREQYF
j_call: TRBJ1-4; v_call: TRBV6-5; cdr3_length: 12; cdr3_aa: CASRNGNEKLFF